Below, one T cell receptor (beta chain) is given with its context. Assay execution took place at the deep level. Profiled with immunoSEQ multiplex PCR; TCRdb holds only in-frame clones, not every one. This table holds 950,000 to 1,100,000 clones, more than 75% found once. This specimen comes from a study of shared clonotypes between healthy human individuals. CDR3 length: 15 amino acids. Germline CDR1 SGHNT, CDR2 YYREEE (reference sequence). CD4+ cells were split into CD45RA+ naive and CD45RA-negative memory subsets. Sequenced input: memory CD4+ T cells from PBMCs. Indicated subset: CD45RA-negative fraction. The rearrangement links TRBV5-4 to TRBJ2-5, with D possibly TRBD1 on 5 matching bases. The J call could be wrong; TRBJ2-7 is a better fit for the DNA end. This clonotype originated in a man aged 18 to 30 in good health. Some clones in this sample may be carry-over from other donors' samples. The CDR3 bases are TGTGCCAGCAGCTTTAGGGGCGGCTCCCTGAGCGAGCAGTACTTC. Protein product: CASSFRGGSLSEQYF.